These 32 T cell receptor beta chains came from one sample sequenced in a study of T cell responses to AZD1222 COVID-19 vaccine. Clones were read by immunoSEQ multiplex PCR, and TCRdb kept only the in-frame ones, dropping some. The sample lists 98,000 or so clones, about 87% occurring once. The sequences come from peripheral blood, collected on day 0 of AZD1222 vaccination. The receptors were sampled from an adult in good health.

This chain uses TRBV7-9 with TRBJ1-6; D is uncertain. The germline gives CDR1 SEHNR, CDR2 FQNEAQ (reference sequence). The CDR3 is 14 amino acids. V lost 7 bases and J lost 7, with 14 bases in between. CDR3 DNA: TGTGCCAGCACCCCTAGCAGCACCAATTCACCCCTCCACTTT. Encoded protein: CASTPSSTNSPLHF.

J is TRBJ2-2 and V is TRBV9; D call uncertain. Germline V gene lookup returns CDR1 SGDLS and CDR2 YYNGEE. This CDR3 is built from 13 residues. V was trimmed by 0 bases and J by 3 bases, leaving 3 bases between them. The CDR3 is CASSVVHTGELFF. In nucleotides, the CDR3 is TGTGCCAGCAGCGTAGTGCACACCGGGGAGCTGTTTTTT.

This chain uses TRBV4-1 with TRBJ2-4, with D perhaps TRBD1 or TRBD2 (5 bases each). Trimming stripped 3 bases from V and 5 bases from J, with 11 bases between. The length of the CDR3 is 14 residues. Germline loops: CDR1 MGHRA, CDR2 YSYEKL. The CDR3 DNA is TGCGCCAGCAGCCACCCGGGACGGGAAAACATTCAGTACTTC. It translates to CASSHPGRENIQYF.

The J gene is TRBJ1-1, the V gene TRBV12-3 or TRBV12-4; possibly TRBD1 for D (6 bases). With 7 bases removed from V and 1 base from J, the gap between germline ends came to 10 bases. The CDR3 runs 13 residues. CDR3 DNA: TGTGCCAGCACTAAGGGACAGAACACTGAAGCTTTCTTT. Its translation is CASTKGQNTEAFF.

CDR3: CASSEPTGGLVQETQYF. CDR3 DNA sequence: TGTGCCAGCAGTGAACCGACCGGGGGGTTGGTCCAAGAGACCCAGTACTTC. V is TRBV6-1 and J is TRBJ2-5; TRBD2 aligns across 7 bases. The germline CDR1 and CDR2 sequences are MNHNS and SASEGT. The CDR3 totals 17 residues. V lost 2 bases, J lost 1 base, and 10 bases stayed unmatched.

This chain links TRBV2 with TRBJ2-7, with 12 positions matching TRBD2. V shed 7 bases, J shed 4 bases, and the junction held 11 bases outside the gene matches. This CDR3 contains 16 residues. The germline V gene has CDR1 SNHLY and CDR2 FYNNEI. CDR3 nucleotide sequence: TGTGCCAGCACCATATCTCTAGCGGGAGGGCCTTACGAGCAGTACTTC. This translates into CASTISLAGGPYEQYF.

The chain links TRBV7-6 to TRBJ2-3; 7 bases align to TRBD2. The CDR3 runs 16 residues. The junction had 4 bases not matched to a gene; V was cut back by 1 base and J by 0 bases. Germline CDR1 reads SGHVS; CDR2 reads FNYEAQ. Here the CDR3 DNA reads TGTGCCAGCAGCTTAGAGGCTAGCGGAAGCACAGATACGCAGTATTTT. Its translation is CASSLEASGSTDTQYF.

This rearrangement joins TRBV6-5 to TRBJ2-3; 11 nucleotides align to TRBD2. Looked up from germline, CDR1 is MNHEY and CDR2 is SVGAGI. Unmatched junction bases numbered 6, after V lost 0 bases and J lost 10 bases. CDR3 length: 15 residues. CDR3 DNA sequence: TGTGCCAGCAGTTACTCGTCCCTAGCGGGAGGAGCGCAGTATTTT. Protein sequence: CASSYSSLAGGAQYF.

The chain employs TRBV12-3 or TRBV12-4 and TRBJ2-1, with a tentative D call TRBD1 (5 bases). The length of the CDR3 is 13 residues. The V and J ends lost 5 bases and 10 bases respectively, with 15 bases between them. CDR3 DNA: TGTGCCAGCAGTCCTCAGAATGGGGCGGAGCAGTTCTTC. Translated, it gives CASSPQNGAEQFF.

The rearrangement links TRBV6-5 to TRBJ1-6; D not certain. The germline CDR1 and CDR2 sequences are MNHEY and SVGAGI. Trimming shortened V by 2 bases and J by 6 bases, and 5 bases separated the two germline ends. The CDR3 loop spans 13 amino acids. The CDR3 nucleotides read TGTGCCAGCAGTTACACCACTAATTCACCCCTCCACTTT. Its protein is CASSYTTNSPLHF.

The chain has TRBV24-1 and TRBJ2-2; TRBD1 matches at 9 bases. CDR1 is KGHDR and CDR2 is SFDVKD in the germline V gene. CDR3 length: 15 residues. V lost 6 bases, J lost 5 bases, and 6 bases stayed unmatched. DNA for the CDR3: TGTGCCACCAGTCGCCGGGACAGGGAGACCGGGGAGCTGTTTTTT. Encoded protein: CATSRRDRETGELFF.

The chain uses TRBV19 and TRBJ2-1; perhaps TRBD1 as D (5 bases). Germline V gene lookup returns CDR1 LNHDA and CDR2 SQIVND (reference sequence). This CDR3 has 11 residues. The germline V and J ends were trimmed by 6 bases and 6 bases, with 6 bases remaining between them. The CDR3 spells CASRQGNEQFF. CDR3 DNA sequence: TGTGCCAGTAGGCAGGGCAATGAGCAGTTCTTC.

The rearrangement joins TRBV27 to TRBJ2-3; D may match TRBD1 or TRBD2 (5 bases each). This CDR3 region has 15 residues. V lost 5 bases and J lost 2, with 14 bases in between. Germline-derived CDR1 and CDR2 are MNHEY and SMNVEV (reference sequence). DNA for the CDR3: TGTGCCAGCAGTCCCCGGGACGGTTACACAGATACGCAGTATTTT. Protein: CASSPRDGYTDTQYF.

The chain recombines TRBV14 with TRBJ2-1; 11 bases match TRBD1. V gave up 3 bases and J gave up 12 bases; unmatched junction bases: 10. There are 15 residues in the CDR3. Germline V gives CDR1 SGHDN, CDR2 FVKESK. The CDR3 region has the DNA TGTGCCAGCAGCCAGGGACAGGGGGGCCCTTTTAGGCAGTTCTTC. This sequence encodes CASSQGQGGPFRQFF.

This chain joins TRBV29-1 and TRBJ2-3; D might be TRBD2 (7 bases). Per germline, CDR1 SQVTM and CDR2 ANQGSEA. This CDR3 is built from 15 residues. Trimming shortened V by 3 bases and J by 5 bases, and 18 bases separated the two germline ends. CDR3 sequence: CSVERGGHRRDTQYF. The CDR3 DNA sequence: TGCAGCGTTGAGAGGGGGGGACATCGGAGAGATACGCAGTATTTT.

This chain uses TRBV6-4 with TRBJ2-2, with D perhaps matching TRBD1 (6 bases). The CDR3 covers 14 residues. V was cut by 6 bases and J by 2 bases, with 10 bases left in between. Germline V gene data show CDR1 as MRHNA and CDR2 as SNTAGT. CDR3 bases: TGTGCCAGCAGACAGGGTGATAACACCGGGGAGCTGTTTTTT. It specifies CASRQGDNTGELFF.

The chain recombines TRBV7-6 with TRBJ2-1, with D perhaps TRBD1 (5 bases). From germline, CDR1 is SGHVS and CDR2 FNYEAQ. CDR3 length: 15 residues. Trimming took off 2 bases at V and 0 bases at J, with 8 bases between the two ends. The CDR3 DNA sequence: TGTGCCAGCAGCTTAACCAGGGTCTCCTACAATGAGCAGTTCTTC. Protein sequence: CASSLTRVSYNEQFF. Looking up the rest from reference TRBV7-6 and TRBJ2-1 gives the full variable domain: GAGVSQSPRYKVTKRGQDVALRCDPISGHVSLYWYRQALGQGPEFLTYFNYEAQQDKSGLPNDRFSAERPEGSISTLTIQRTEQRDSAMYRCASSLTRVSYNEQFFGPGTRLTVL.

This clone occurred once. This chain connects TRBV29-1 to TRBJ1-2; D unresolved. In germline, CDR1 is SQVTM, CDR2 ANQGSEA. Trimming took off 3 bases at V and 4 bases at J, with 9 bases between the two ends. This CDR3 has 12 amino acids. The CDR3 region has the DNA TGCAGCGTTGAGGACGGGCTCTATGGCTACACCTTC. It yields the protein CSVEDGLYGYTF.

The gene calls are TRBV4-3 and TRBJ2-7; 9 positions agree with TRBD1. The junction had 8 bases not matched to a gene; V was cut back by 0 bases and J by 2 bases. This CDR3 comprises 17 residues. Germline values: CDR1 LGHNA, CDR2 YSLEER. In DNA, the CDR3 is TGCGCCAGCAGCCAAGAGTTTCGGGACAGGGTTGCCTACGAGCAGTACTTC. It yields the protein CASSQEFRDRVAYEQYF.

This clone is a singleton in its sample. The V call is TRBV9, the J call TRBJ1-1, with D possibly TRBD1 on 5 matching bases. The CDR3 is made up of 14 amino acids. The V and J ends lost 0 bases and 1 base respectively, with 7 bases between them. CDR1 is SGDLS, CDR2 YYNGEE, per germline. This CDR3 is CASSVGGPNTEAFF. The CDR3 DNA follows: TGTGCCAGCAGCGTAGGGGGACCGAACACTGAAGCTTTCTTT.

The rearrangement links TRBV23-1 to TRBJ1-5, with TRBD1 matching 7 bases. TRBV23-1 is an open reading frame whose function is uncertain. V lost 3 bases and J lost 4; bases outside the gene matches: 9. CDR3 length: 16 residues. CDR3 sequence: CASSHSETGRNQPQHF. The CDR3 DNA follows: TGCGCCAGCAGTCACTCGGAGACAGGGAGGAATCAGCCCCAGCATTTT.

The CDR3 here is CASSLDKGNMNTEAFF. CDR3 bases: TGCGCCAGCAGCTTGGATAAGGGGAACATGAACACTGAAGCTTTCTTT. The chain couples TRBV5-1 to TRBJ1-1; perhaps TRBD1 as D (5 bases). The CDR3 totals 16 residues. Trimming took 0 bases from V and 0 from J, leaving 12 bases between them. Germline CDR1 reads SGHRS; CDR2 reads YFSETQ.

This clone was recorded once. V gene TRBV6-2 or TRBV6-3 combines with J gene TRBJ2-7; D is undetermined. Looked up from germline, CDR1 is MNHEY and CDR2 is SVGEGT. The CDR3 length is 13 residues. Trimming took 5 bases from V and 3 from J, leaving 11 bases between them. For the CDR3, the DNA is TGTGCCAGCAGTAACGAAGACCTCTACGAGCAGTACTTC. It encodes CASSNEDLYEQYF.

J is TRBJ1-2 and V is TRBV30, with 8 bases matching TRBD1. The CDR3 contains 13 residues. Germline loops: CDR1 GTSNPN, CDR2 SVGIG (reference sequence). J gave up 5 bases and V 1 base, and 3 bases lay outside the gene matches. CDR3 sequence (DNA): TGTGCCTGGAGTGGGACAGGGAATTATGGCTACACCTTC. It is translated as CAWSGTGNYGYTF. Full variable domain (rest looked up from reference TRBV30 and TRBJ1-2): SQTIHQWPATLVQPVGSPLSLECTVEGTSNPNLYWYRQAAGRGLQLLFYSVGIGQISSEVPQNLSASRPQDRQFILSSKKLLLSDSGFYLCAWSGTGNYGYTFGSGTRLTVV.

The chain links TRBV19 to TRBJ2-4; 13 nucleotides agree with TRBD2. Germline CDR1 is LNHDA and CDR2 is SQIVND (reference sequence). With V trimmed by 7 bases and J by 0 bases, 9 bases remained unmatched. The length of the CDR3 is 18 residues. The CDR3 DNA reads TGTGCCAGTATCCCGACTAGCGGGGGGACAATAGCCAAAAACATTCAGTACTTC. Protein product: CASIPTSGGTIAKNIQYF.

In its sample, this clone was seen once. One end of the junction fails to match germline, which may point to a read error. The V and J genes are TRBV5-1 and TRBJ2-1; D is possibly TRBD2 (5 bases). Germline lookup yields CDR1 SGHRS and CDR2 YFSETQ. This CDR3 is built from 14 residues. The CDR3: CASSLFPGSNKQFF. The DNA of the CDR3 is TGCGCCAGCAGCTTGTTCCCGGGGAGCAATAAGCAGTTCTTC.

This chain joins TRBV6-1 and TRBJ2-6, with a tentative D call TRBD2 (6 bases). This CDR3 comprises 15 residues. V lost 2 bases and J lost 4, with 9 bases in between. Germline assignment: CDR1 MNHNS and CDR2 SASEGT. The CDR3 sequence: CASSERRAGANVLTF. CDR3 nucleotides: TGTGCCAGCAGTGAAAGGAGGGCCGGGGCCAACGTCCTGACTTTC.

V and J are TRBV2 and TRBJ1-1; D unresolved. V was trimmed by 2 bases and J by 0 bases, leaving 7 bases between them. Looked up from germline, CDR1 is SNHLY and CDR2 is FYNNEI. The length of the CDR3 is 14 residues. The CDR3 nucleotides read TGTGCCAGCAGTGAACTGACCATGAACACTGAAGCTTTCTTT. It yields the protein CASSELTMNTEAFF.

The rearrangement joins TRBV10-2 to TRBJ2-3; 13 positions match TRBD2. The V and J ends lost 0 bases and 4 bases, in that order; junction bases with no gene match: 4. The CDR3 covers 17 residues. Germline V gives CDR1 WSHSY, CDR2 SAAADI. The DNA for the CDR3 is TGCGCCAGCAGTGAGTCACCGGGACTAGCGGGACCAGATACGCAGTATTTT. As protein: CASSESPGLAGPDTQYF.

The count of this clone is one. CDR3 in amino acids: CASSRTGFYGYTF. CDR3 bases: TGTGCCAGCAGCAGGACAGGGTTCTATGGCTACACCTTC. V is TRBV7-2 and J is TRBJ1-2; the match to TRBD1 covers 8 bases. With 5 bases clipped from V and 4 bases from J, the junction kept 3 bases outside the gene matches. Germline CDR1 and CDR2: SGHTA and FQGNSA. CDR3 size: 13 residues.

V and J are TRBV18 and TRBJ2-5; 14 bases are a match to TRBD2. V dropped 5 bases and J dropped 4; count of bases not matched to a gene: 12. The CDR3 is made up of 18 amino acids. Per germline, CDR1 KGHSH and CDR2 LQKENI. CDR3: CASSSRPTSGGGAETQYF. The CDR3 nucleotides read TGTGCCAGCTCATCACGACCGACTAGCGGGGGGGGAGCAGAGACCCAGTACTTC.

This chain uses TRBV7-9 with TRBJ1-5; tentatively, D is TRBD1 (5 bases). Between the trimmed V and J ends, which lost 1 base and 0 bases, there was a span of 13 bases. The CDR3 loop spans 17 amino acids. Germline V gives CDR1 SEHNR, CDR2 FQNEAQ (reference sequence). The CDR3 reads CASSLGSPGDSNQPQHF. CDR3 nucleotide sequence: TGTGCCAGCAGCTTAGGGTCTCCGGGGGATAGCAATCAGCCCCAGCATTTT.